The clone carrying this T cell receptor (beta chain) was seen a few times. What it binds is not known. The data belong to a study of early T cells in non-severe SARS-CoV-2 infection. Study at large: From unsorted whole blood, bulk RNA was sequenced, and the chains remained unpaired. Study-wide results and limits: Reliance on VDJdb matching favored anti-spike CD8 responses; private and CD4 specificities were missed.

The library protocol tagged individual cDNA molecules with unique molecular identifiers. TCRdb passed the 5' RACE reads through MiXCR, listing each CDR3 protein once. The table records 55,000 to 75,000 distinct CDR3 sequences, 10% of them present only once. The input for sequencing was whole blood, taken at baseline. The receptor was derived from an adult who was a healthcare worker with PCR-confirmed SARS-CoV-2 infection or an uninfected control (not recorded which).

CDR3 sequence reads: CASLDEGGRNEKLFF. The CDR3, as DNA: TGTGCCAGCCTGGATGAAGGGGGCAGGAATGAAAAACTGTTTTTT. The genes are TRBV7-2 and TRBJ1-4, with 7 bases that match TRBD1. The CDR3 has 15 amino acids. Germline values: CDR1 SGHTA, CDR2 FQGNSA. The ends lost 8 bases at V and 5 bases at J; junction bases unmatched: 11.